These 32 T cell receptor beta chains were all obtained from the same sample, sequenced in a study of blood T cell repertoires in COVID-19. Assay used: immunoSEQ multiplex PCR; TCRdb lists only in-frame clones, some missing. Altogether around 95,000 clones are present, roughly 80% being singletons, with the ten largest covering about 10%. Sequencing was done on a sample of peripheral blood. The receptors were gathered from a woman of 80 years or more with acute or convalescent COVID-19.

The chain combines TRBV27 with TRBJ1-4; D remains unclear. The CDR3 contains 11 residues. Trimming removed 6 bases at V and 5 bases at J, with 4 bases between. Germline V gives CDR1 MNHEY, CDR2 SMNVEV (reference sequence). CDR3 sequence: CASRTNEKLFF. The CDR3 DNA reads as TGTGCCAGCAGAACAAATGAAAAACTGTTTTTT.

The chain links TRBV11-3 to TRBJ2-2; possibly TRBD1 for D (5 bases). The V end was cut by 5 bases, the J end by 2 bases, with 6 bases between. CDR1 and CDR2 from the germline V gene are SGHNT and YENEEA. The CDR3 length is 13 residues. The CDR3 DNA sequence: TGTGCCAGCAGCCAGGGTAACACCGGGGAGCTGTTTTTT. Translated, it gives CASSQGNTGELFF.

The J gene is TRBJ2-5, the V gene TRBV9; the match to TRBD1 covers 8 bases. This CDR3 contains 18 residues. The trim removed 0 bases at V and 5 bases at J, leaving 15 bases unmatched. Germline values: CDR1 SGDLS, CDR2 YYNGEE. The CDR3 protein is CASSVGGGRTGLSETQYF. For the CDR3, the DNA is TGTGCCAGCAGCGTAGGAGGAGGGCGGACAGGGCTTTCTGAGACCCAGTACTTC.

This clone appeared once. The V call is TRBV30, the J call TRBJ2-5; possibly TRBD1 for D (5 bases). The length of the CDR3 is 14 residues. The V and J ends lost 1 base and 2 bases respectively, with 11 bases between them. Germline lookup yields CDR1 GTSNPN and CDR2 SVGIG (reference sequence). The CDR3 coding sequence is TGTGCCTGGAGTGACCCCCAGGGTCAAGAGACCCAGTACTTC. It specifies CAWSDPQGQETQYF.

The CDR3 DNA follows: TGCGCCAGCAGCTTGGGTGGACTCCAAAATGGAAACACCATATATTTT. It specifies CASSLGGLQNGNTIYF. This sequence joins TRBV5-1 and TRBJ1-3; D remains unclear. Between the trimmed V and J ends, which lost 0 bases and 3 bases, there was a span of 13 bases. CDR3 length: 16 amino acids. CDR1 and CDR2 (germline): SGHRS, YFSETQ.

This clone has only one observation. This chain connects TRBV19 to TRBJ1-2; TRBD1 matches 7 bases. Germline V gives CDR1 LNHDA, CDR2 SQIVND (reference sequence). V lost 1 base, J lost 2 bases, and 4 bases stayed unmatched. The CDR3 is 15 amino acids. CDR3 loop: CASSIVATGNYGYTF. The DNA for the CDR3 is TGTGCCAGTAGTATAGTGGCGACAGGGAACTATGGCTACACCTTC. The full variable domain, rest sourced from reference TRBV19 and TRBJ1-2, is DGGITQSPKYLFRKEGQNVTLSCEQNLNHDAMYWYRQDPGQGLRLIYYSQIVNDFQKGDIAEGYSVSREKKESFPLTVTSAQKNPTAFYLCASSIVATGNYGYTFGSGTRLTVV.

This clone was observed a handful of times. DNA for the CDR3: TGTGCCAGCAGCTTAGAAGGGTTCAGGGCGAACACTGAAGCTTTCTTT. The encoded protein is CASSLEGFRANTEAFF. The chain recombines TRBV7-8 with TRBJ1-1, with D possibly matching TRBD1 (5 bases). The V and J ends lost 1 base and 1 base respectively, with 13 bases between them. Germline V gene sequence: CDR1 SGHVS, CDR2 FQNEAQ. This CDR3 is built from 16 residues. The full variable domain, completed using reference TRBV7-8 and TRBJ1-1, is GAGVSQSPRYKVAKRGQDVALRCDPISGHVSLFWYQQALGQGPEFLTYFQNEAQLDKSGLPSDRFFAERPEGSVSTLKIQRTQQEDSAVYLCASSLEGFRANTEAFFGQGTRLTVV.

Only a few counts were recorded for this clone. In DNA, the CDR3 is TGTGCCAGCACCTCGGGGTATGGTTCACCCCTCCACTTT. It codes for CASTSGYGSPLHF. V is TRBV5-4 and J is TRBJ1-6; D not resolved. V was cut by 6 bases and J by 9 bases, with 13 bases left in between. The germline V gene encodes CDR1 SGHNT and CDR2 YYREEE (reference sequence). CDR3 length: 13 amino acids.

V and J are TRBV6-2 or TRBV6-3 and TRBJ1-2; 7 bases agree with TRBD1. The V gene's germline CDR1 is MNHEY and CDR2 SVGEGT. The trim removed 2 bases at V and 7 bases at J, leaving 7 bases unmatched. The CDR3 spans 14 residues. DNA of the CDR3: TGTGCCAGCAGTTACCCGACAGGGTTCGGTGGCTACACCTTC. This encodes CASSYPTGFGGYTF.

The rearrangement links TRBV6-5 to TRBJ2-3; 9 bases line up with TRBD2. Germline trimming cut 2 bases from V and 6 bases from J; bases unmatched to any gene: 9. This CDR3 has 16 amino acids. Germline values: CDR1 MNHEY, CDR2 SVGAGI. CDR3 loop: CASSYDLAGGRDTQYF. The CDR3 DNA reads as TGTGCCAGCAGTTACGACCTTGCGGGGGGGCGGGATACGCAGTATTTT.

This clone occurred a few times. The chain carries TRBV5-1 and TRBJ1-5; 7 bases agree with TRBD1. There are 15 residues in the CDR3. From germline, CDR1 is SGHRS and CDR2 YFSETQ. V was clipped by 3 bases and J by 0 bases; unmatched bases: 3. The CDR3 nucleotides are TGCGCCAGCAGCTCGACAGGGAATAGCAATCAGCCCCAGCATTTT. The encoded protein is CASSSTGNSNQPQHF.

The table lists this clone with a few counts. This specimen includes other DNA sequences encoding the same CDR3. The chain has TRBV2 and TRBJ2-1; D possibly corresponds to TRBD2 (6 bases). Trimming shortened V by 8 bases and J by 4 bases, and 12 bases separated the two germline ends. CDR3 length: 13 amino acids. In germline, CDR1 is SNHLY, CDR2 FYNNEI. The CDR3 protein is CASRREHYNEQFF. The CDR3 bases are TGTGCCAGCCGGAGGGAGCATTACAATGAGCAGTTCTTC.

This clone was detected once. This sequence joins TRBV4-3 and TRBJ1-2; D might be TRBD1 (6 bases). Trimming left V 0 bases short and J 4 bases short, with 18 bases between. Germline V lookup: CDR1 LGHNA, CDR2 YSLEER. The CDR3 loop spans 17 amino acids. CDR3 DNA: TGCGCCAGCAGCCAAGATGTCCGCAACCGAGGGGGCTATGGCTACACCTTC. This sequence encodes CASSQDVRNRGGYGYTF.

The J gene is TRBJ2-5, the V gene TRBV6-5; TRBD2 aligns across 9 bases. Germline values: CDR1 MNHEY, CDR2 SVGAGI. The V gene end was trimmed by 7 bases and the J gene end by 2 bases; junction bases not matched to a gene: 5. The CDR3 has 14 residues. CDR3 in DNA: TGTGCCAGCAAGCGGCGGGGGGGTCAAGAGACCCAGTACTTC. It translates to CASKRRGGQETQYF.

The rearrangement uses TRBV5-1 and TRBJ2-2; D perhaps matches TRBD1 (5 bases). The CDR3 spans 13 residues. Per germline, CDR1 SGHRS and CDR2 YFSETQ. V lost 5 bases and J 5 bases, leaving 10 bases between the germline ends. DNA of the CDR3: TGCGCCAGCAGTCAGGGAAATACCGGGGAGCTGTTTTTT. It yields the protein CASSQGNTGELFF.

This clone was counted a single time. The chain couples TRBV23-1 to TRBJ1-6, with 9 bases fitting TRBD1. TRBV23-1 is designated an ORF whose function remains uncertain. The junction had 6 bases not matched to a gene; V was cut back by 0 bases and J by 0 bases. The CDR3 covers 19 residues. CDR3 amino acids: CASSQSPGTGRSYNSPLHF. For the CDR3, the DNA is TGCGCCAGCAGTCAATCTCCCGGGACAGGGCGCTCCTATAATTCACCCCTCCACTTT.

The rearrangement links TRBV2 to TRBJ1-4, with 10 bases that match TRBD1. Germline-derived CDR1 and CDR2 are SNHLY and FYNNEI. V lost 6 bases to trimming and J lost 8 bases; unmatched junction nucleotides: 3. CDR3 length: 13 residues. Here the CDR3 reads CASRGGQGEKLFF. CDR3 nucleotide sequence: TGTGCCAGCAGAGGGGGACAGGGGGAAAAACTGTTTTTT.

This clone has a handful of counts. The chain combines TRBV2 with TRBJ1-4; 8 bases agree with TRBD1. Germline assignment: CDR1 SNHLY and CDR2 FYNNEI. The CDR3 contains 15 residues. V gave up 6 bases and J gave up 5 bases; unmatched junction bases: 8. CDR3 region: CASRDQGALNEKLFF. CDR3 sequence (DNA): TGTGCCAGCAGAGATCAGGGGGCCCTAAATGAAAAACTGTTTTTT.

The rearrangement links TRBV24-1 to TRBJ1-5; D gene unclear. The V and J ends lost 4 bases and 1 base respectively, with 4 bases between them. CDR1 and CDR2 (germline): KGHDR, SFDVKD. This CDR3 comprises 13 residues. The CDR3 protein is CATSDRSNQPQHF. CDR3 coding DNA: TGTGCCACCAGTGACAGAAGCAATCAGCCCCAGCATTTT.

This chain links TRBV19 with TRBJ2-5; TRBD1 aligns across 10 bases. Germline-derived CDR1 and CDR2 are LNHDA and SQIVND (reference sequence). The CDR3 has 15 amino acids. After removal of 3 bases from V and 6 bases from J, the junction contained 7 bases not matched to a gene. As DNA, the CDR3 is TGTGCCAGTAGTATGGCGGGACAGGGGACGAAGACCCAGTACTTC. This translates into CASSMAGQGTKTQYF.

Only one count was recorded for this clone. V is TRBV19 and J is TRBJ2-3; 12 bases agree with TRBD2. Germline CDR1 LNHDA, CDR2 SQIVND (reference sequence). The CDR3 spans 16 residues. Trimming at V came to 3 bases and at J to 4 bases, leaving 5 bases not matched to a gene. The CDR3 DNA is TGTGCCAGTAGTATTACTAGCGGGGGGCCTTCAGATACGCAGTATTTT. It is translated as CASSITSGGPSDTQYF.

This chain connects TRBV24-1 to TRBJ2-1, with 9 bases identical to TRBD2. CDR3 length: 15 amino acids. Unmatched junction bases numbered 5, after V lost 2 bases and J lost 7 bases. Germline V gives CDR1 KGHDR, CDR2 SFDVKD. The CDR3 region has the DNA TGTGCCACCAGTGATTCCGGCGGGGGGGCGAATGAGCAGTTCTTC. This sequence encodes CATSDSGGGANEQFF.

V and J are TRBV27 and TRBJ2-5, with D possibly matching TRBD2 (5 bases). Trimming pared 7 bases from V and 5 bases from J, leaving 14 bases between. The CDR3 is 13 amino acids. Germline CDR1 reads MNHEY; CDR2 reads SMNVEV (reference sequence). In DNA, the CDR3 is TGTGCCAGCAACGACGGGGTTCGGGAGACCCAGTACTTC. Translation: CASNDGVRETQYF.

The chain combines TRBV6-5 with TRBJ1-3; D remains ambiguous. Germline V gene data show CDR1 as MNHEY and CDR2 as SVGAGI. With 8 bases removed from V and 1 base from J, the gap between germline ends came to 12 bases. The CDR3 is 14 amino acids. The CDR3: CASQLQLSGNTIYF. Written as DNA, the CDR3 is TGTGCCAGCCAACTACAACTATCTGGAAACACCATATATTTT.

The chain combines TRBV7-2 with TRBJ2-5; possible D gene TRBD2, 7 bases. The length of the CDR3 is 14 residues. The V gene lost 5 bases and the J gene lost 4 bases, with 14 bases spanning the gap. The germline V gene has CDR1 SGHTA and CDR2 FQGNSA. The CDR3 reads CASSRGGGPETQYF. DNA of the CDR3: TGTGCCAGCAGCCGGGGAGGGGGGCCAGAGACCCAGTACTTC.

The chain carries TRBV7-9 and TRBJ2-1; the match to TRBD1 covers 8 bases. There are 15 residues in the CDR3. Germline V gene sequence: CDR1 SEHNR, CDR2 FQNEAQ (reference sequence). The V and J ends lost 5 bases and 6 bases, in that order; junction bases with no gene match: 9. The CDR3 protein is CASSPKGQEVNEQFF. The CDR3 region has the DNA TGTGCCAGCAGCCCTAAGGGACAGGAGGTCAATGAGCAGTTCTTC.

V and J are TRBV10-3 and TRBJ1-5, with TRBD1 identical over 7 bases. This CDR3 region has 15 residues. In germline, CDR1 is ENHRY, CDR2 SYGVKD. V was clipped by 10 bases and J by 9 bases; unmatched bases: 18. The CDR3 bases are TGTGCCACCACCGAAGGGACAGACCTTCGGGGGCCCCAGCATTTT. This encodes CATTEGTDLRGPQHF.

This chain connects TRBV15 to TRBJ1-2, with a possible D match to TRBD1 (5 bases). V was trimmed by 0 bases and J by 7 bases, leaving 15 bases between them. Germline V gives CDR1 LNHNV, CDR2 YYDKDF (reference sequence). CDR3 length: 15 residues. CDR3 in DNA: TGTGCCACCAGCAGAGAATTGCGGGGGATTGTTGGCTACACCTTC. This encodes CATSRELRGIVGYTF. The full variable domain, its missing parts supplied by reference TRBV15 and TRBJ1-2, is DAMVIQNPRYQVTQFGKPVTLSCSQTLNHNVMYWYQQKSSQAPKLLFHYYDKDFNNEADTPDNFQSRRPNTSFCFLDIRSPGLGDTAMYLCATSRELRGIVGYTFGSGTRLTVV.

The chain links TRBV19 to TRBJ1-1, with D possibly matching TRBD1 (6 bases). The germline V gene has CDR1 LNHDA and CDR2 SQIVND (reference sequence). The CDR3 contains 14 residues. Between the trimmed V and J ends, which lost 7 bases and 0 bases, there was a span of 12 bases. The CDR3 DNA reads TGTGCCAGTACCGTGGACAGTTTGAACACTGAAGCTTTCTTT. It translates to CASTVDSLNTEAFF.

The V and J genes are TRBV9 and TRBJ2-3; D may be TRBD1 (6 bases). Between the trimmed V and J ends, which lost 0 bases and 3 bases, there was a span of 11 bases. CDR1 is SGDLS, CDR2 YYNGEE, per germline. The CDR3 has 15 amino acids. The CDR3 loop reads CASSVGVGATDTQYF. The CDR3, as DNA: TGTGCCAGCAGCGTAGGGGTGGGGGCGACAGATACGCAGTATTTT.

The chain employs TRBV18 and TRBJ1-1; 8 nucleotides line up with TRBD1. After removal of 4 bases from V and 4 bases from J, the junction contained 14 bases not matched to a gene. Germline V lookup: CDR1 KGHSH, CDR2 LQKENI. The CDR3 totals 17 residues. The CDR3 region is CASSLLQGGIDGTEAFF. The CDR3 nucleotides are TGTGCCAGCTCACTCCTACAGGGGGGAATCGATGGCACTGAAGCTTTCTTT.

This clone was counted between two and nine times. V and J are TRBV6-2 or TRBV6-3 and TRBJ1-6; D is perhaps TRBD1 (6 bases). The CDR3 runs to 14 residues. Between the trimmed V and J ends, which lost 3 bases and 8 bases, there was a span of 11 bases. CDR1 and CDR2 from the germline V gene are MNHEY and SVGEGT. CDR3: CASSYRTEDSPLHF. The CDR3, as DNA: TGTGCCAGCAGTTATCGGACAGAGGATTCACCCCTCCACTTT.